This T cell receptor (beta chain) was captured in a study of T cells after posttransplantation cyclophosphamide. The method was immunoSEQ multiplex PCR; TCRdb's version includes in-frame clones alone and lacks a portion of them. Recorded here are 24,000 or so clones, none singletons. This clone was seen at least ten times. Its antigen is not identified. Whole-study findings and limits: Blood and skin or GI T cell repertoires showed limited TRB overlap.

Trimming cost V 2 bases and J 13 bases; bases outside gene matches: 6. The CDR3 runs to 12 residues. CDR1 is MNHNS, CDR2 SASEGT, per germline. This TCR was sampled from a woman aged 50 to 60 in good health, CMV-negative, and a related stem cell transplant donor. J is TRBJ1-2 and V is TRBV6-1; 8 bases map to TRBD1. Specimen: PBMCs. CDR3 sequence reads: CASSERTGMATF. CDR3 sequence (DNA): TGTGCCAGCAGTGAAAGGACAGGGATGGCCACCTTC.